The 15 T cell receptor beta chains below were found in one sample sequenced in a study of patients and donors after allogeneic stem cell transplantation. TCRdb re-analysed the RT-PCR reads in MiXCR, keeping a single row per CDR3 protein. Of about a million distinct CDR3 sequences listed, approximately 18% are singletons. Input material: blood, either unsorted or a sorted T cell fraction (not recorded which). These receptors were obtained from a human donor who was either an allogeneic HSCT recipient or a stem cell or donor lymphocyte infusion donor (not recorded which). It is not recorded whose cells these are; they may come from a transplant donor.

This clonotype was detected only a few times. The chain has TRBV4-1 and TRBJ1-5; a possible D gene is TRBD1 (5 bases). The CDR3 sequence is 11 residues long. Germline CDR1 and CDR2: MGHRA and YSYEKL. Here the CDR3 DNA reads TGCGCTCGCAAGGGGTCTCAGCCCCAGCATTTT. Its translation is CARKGSQPQHF.

This clonotype was seen a few times. This chain connects TRBV20-1 to TRBJ2-3, with TRBD2 identical over 12 bases. Germline CDR1 reads DFQATT; CDR2 reads SNEGSKA (reference sequence). V was pared by 6 bases and J by 6 bases, with 7 bases of the junction left unmatched. The CDR3 consists of 14 residues. CDR3 DNA: TGCAGTGCAACGACTAGCGGGAGACGGGATACGCAGTATTTT. Translating gives CSATTSGRRDTQYF.

This sequence joins TRBV27 and TRBJ2-1; 9 bases match TRBD2. Germline V gives CDR1 MNHEY, CDR2 SMNVEV (reference sequence). Trimming at V came to 3 bases and at J to 4 bases, leaving 7 bases not matched to a gene. This CDR3 spans 16 amino acids. In DNA form, the CDR3 reads TGTGCCAGCAGTTTTGGGGCGGGAGGGGTGTACAATGAGCAGTTCTTC. Translated: CASSFGAGGVYNEQFF.

In this sample, this clonotype turned up a few times. This chain uses TRBV14 with TRBJ2-3, with 9 bases fitting TRBD2. Germline V gene lookup returns CDR1 SGHDN and CDR2 FVKESK. J lost 4 bases, V lost 1 base, and 9 bases had no gene match. The CDR3 runs to 17 residues. The CDR3 loop is CASSQVRISGSADTQYF. The DNA for the CDR3 is TGTGCCAGCAGCCAAGTCCGGATTAGCGGGAGTGCAGATACGCAGTATTTT.

This clonotype was counted only a few times. The rearrangement joins TRBV9 to TRBJ2-3; 14 bases line up with TRBD2. The germline gives CDR1 SGDLS, CDR2 YYNGEE. The junction had 8 bases not matched to a gene; V was cut back by 3 bases and J by 5 bases. CDR3 size: 17 residues. For the CDR3, the DNA is TGTGCCAGCAGCGCACATCCGGGACTAGCGGGGGTAGATACGCAGTATTTT. It translates to CASSAHPGLAGVDTQYF.

This chain connects TRBV19 to TRBJ2-1, with D maybe TRBD2 (5 bases). CDR1 LNHDA and CDR2 SQIVND come from the germline V gene (reference sequence). Trimming left V 3 bases short and J 6 bases short, with 18 bases between. The CDR3 has 16 residues. The CDR3 DNA is TGTGCCAGTAGTATGGCGACCGGGGTCGTTTTCAATGAGCAGTTCTTC. Translating it yields CASSMATGVVFNEQFF.

V is TRBV5-1 and J is TRBJ2-5, with D possibly TRBD1 on 6 matching bases. V lost 3 bases to trimming and J lost 3 bases, with 12 bases between them. This CDR3 comprises 14 residues. Germline assignment: CDR1 SGHRS and CDR2 YFSETQ. In DNA form, the CDR3 reads TGCGCCAGCAGCTCCTCAGGGGCTGAAGAGACCCAGTACTTC. Translation gives CASSSSGAEETQYF.

V usage is TRBV27 and J usage is TRBJ1-1; 7 bases are shared with TRBD1. V lost 1 base, J lost 3 bases, and 8 bases stayed unmatched. Per germline, CDR1 MNHEY and CDR2 SMNVEV (reference sequence). The CDR3 runs to 16 residues. The CDR3 loop reads CASSLWAQGVDTEAFF. The DNA of the CDR3 is TGTGCCAGCAGTTTATGGGCGCAGGGGGTGGACACTGAAGCTTTCTTT.

In DNA form, the CDR3 reads TGCAGTGCTAGAGGGGGGCGGGAGCGTAAAGAGACCCAGTACTTC. Translating it yields CSARGGRERKETQYF. V is TRBV20-1 and J is TRBJ2-5; perhaps TRBD2 as D (7 bases). The germline V gene has CDR1 DFQATT and CDR2 SNEGSKA (reference sequence). Trimming cost V 1 base and J 3 bases, with 15 bases left between them. The CDR3 is made up of 15 amino acids.

There are a few counts of this clonotype. This chain links TRBV11-2 with TRBJ2-1, with 8 bases aligning to TRBD2. CDR1 and CDR2 (germline): SGHAT, FQNNGV. This CDR3 contains 18 residues. V shed 1 base and J 0 bases; nucleotides not matched to a gene: 8. The CDR3 region is CASSLVGASGPSYNEQFF. The DNA of the CDR3 is TGTGCCAGCAGCTTAGTTGGGGCTAGCGGGCCCTCCTACAATGAGCAGTTCTTC.

The chain links TRBV5-5 to TRBJ2-1, with 7 bases identical to TRBD2. CDR3 length equals 17 residues. The germline CDR1 and CDR2 sequences are SGHKS and YYEKEE (reference sequence). The J segment lost 9 bases and the V segment lost 4 bases, leaving 19 bases of the junction unmatched. DNA of the CDR3: TGTGCCAGCAGCCTTCTAACAGGACGGGGGGAAATTAGTGAGCAGTTCTTC. It encodes CASSLLTGRGEISEQFF.

The DNA for the CDR3 is TGTGCCAGCAGCTTCCCAGGGGGGCAGACCCCTAACTATGGCTACACCTTC. Its protein product is CASSFPGGQTPNYGYTF. The rearrangement joins TRBV7-9 to TRBJ1-2; TRBD1 matches at 7 bases. Losses at the gene ends were 3 bases for V and 0 bases for J; bases not matched to a gene: 10. The CDR3 is 17 amino acids. Germline assignment: CDR1 SEHNR and CDR2 FQNEAQ (reference sequence).

J is TRBJ2-7 and V is TRBV20-1; TRBD2 matches 13 bases. This CDR3 region has 17 residues. V lost 2 bases to trimming and J lost 3 bases; unmatched junction nucleotides: 10. Per the germline V gene, CDR1 is DFQATT and CDR2 is SNEGSKA (reference sequence). CDR3 DNA sequence: TGCAGTGCTAGAAATTCTTTGACTAGCGGGAGGTTCTACGAGCAGTACTTC. Protein product: CSARNSLTSGRFYEQYF.

This chain connects TRBV9 to TRBJ2-7; 8 positions match TRBD1. The length of the CDR3 is 14 residues. Losses at the gene ends were 4 bases for V and 5 bases for J; bases not matched to a gene: 8. CDR1 is SGDLS and CDR2 is YYNGEE in the germline V gene. CDR3 residues: CASSTRPDRDEQYF. The CDR3, as DNA: TGTGCCAGCAGCACCCGACCGGACAGGGACGAGCAGTACTTC. The full variable domain, its missing parts supplied by reference TRBV9 and TRBJ2-7, is DSGVTQTPKHLITATGQRVTLRCSPRSGDLSVYWYQQSLDQGLQFLIQYYNGEERAKGNILERFSAQQFPDLHSELNLSSLELGDSALYFCASSTRPDRDEQYFGPGTRLTVT.

This clonotype was counted between two and nine times. The chain carries TRBV5-1 and TRBJ2-3; D is unresolved. V dropped 0 bases and J dropped 0 bases, with 8 bases sitting between them. The CDR3 totals 15 residues. Germline V gene lookup returns CDR1 SGHRS and CDR2 YFSETQ. CDR3 sequence (DNA): TGCGCCAGCAGCTTGGTCTCCCCAAGCACAGATACGCAGTATTTT. Its translation: CASSLVSPSTDTQYF.